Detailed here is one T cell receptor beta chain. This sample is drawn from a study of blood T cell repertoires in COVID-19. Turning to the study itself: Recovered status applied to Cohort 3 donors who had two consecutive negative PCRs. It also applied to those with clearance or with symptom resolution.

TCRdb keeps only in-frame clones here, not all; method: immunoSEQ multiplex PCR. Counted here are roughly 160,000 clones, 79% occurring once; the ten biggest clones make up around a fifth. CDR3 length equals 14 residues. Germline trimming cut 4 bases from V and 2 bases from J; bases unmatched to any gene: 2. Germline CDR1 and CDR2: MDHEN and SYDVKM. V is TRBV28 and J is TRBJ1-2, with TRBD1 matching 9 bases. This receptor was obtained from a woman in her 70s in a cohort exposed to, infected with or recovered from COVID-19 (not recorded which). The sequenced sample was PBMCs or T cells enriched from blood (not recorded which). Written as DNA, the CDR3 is TGTGCCAGCAGTTACGGGACAGGGAACTATGGCTACACCTTC. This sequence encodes CASSYGTGNYGYTF.